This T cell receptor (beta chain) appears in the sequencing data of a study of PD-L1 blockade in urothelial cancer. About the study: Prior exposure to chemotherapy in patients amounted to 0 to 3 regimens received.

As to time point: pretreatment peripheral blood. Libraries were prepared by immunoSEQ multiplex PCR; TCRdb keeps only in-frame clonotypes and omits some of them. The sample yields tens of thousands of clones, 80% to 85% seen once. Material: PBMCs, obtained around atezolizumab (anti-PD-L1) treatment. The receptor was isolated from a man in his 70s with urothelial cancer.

The CDR3 DNA reads TGTGCCAGCAGCCAAGCCCATAACACTGAAGCTTTCTTT. This gives the protein CASSQAHNTEAFF. V and J are TRBV14 and TRBJ1-1; D uncertain. The CDR3 contains 13 residues. Trimming pared 1 base from V and 2 bases from J, leaving 5 bases between. Germline V gives CDR1 SGHDN, CDR2 FVKESK.